This T cell receptor beta chain was found in a study of shared clonotypes between healthy human individuals. Study-level points and caveats: Generation of non-shared clonotypes was less probable than generation of clonotypes shared by all four donors.

TCRdb keeps only in-frame clones here, not all; method: immunoSEQ multiplex PCR. The profile shows roughly 1,600,000 clones, roughly 98.5% of them singletons. As concerns this clone: Its cognate antigen is unknown.

The CDR3 is made up of 11 amino acids. The germline V and J ends were trimmed by 1 base and 6 bases, with 3 bases remaining between them. Germline lookup yields CDR1 MNHNS and CDR2 SASEGT. The origin of this receptor is a man aged 25 to 40 in good health. V gene TRBV6-1 combines with J gene TRBJ1-2; unclear D gene. The sequenced sample consisted of naive CD4+ T cells sorted from blood. Regarding subset: CD45RA+ positively selected. This CDR3 reads CASSEVHGYTF. The CDR3 region has the DNA TGTGCCAGCAGTGAAGTGCATGGCTACACCTTC.